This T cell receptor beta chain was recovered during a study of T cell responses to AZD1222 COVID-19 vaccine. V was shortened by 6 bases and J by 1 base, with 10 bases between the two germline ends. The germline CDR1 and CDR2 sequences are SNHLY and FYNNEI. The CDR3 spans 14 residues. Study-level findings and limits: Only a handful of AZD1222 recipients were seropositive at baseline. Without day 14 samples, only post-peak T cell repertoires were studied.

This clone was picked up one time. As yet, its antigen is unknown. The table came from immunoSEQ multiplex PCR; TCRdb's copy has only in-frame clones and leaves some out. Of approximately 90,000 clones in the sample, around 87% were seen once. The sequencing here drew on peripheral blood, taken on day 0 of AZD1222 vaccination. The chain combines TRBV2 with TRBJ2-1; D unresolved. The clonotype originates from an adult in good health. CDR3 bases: TGTGCCAGCAGCTACAGCGAGTCCTACAATGAGCAGTTCTTC. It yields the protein CASSYSESYNEQFF.